The source of this T cell receptor beta chain is a study of blood T cell repertoires in COVID-19. For the study at large: Sites across the United States, Italy and Spain contributed samples from acute and convalescent COVID-19. T cells, B-cell-depleted T cells, or PBMCs supplied cDNA or gDNA.

Germline CDR1 MNHEY, CDR2 SMNVEV (reference sequence). CDR3 length equals 17 residues. V was clipped by 9 bases and J by 0 bases; unmatched bases: 17. The authors' processing: The authors estimated nucleated cell counts from reference gene primer amplification. Data came from immunoSEQ multiplex PCR; TCRdb stores just in-frame clones and leaves some out. The D gene and trimming were derived from the DNA, and the V and J assignments and clone size from that table. This table has 30,000 to 40,000 clones, around nine tenths appearing once. The sequence derives from a human donor in a cohort sampled during active COVID-19. The rearrangement uses TRBV27 and TRBJ2-7; 7 bases align to TRBD1. Specimen: peripheral blood. This CDR3 is CASRTGSGLAGSYEQYF. The CDR3 DNA follows: TGTGCCAGTCGGACAGGCTCGGGGCTAGCTGGCTCCTACGAGCAGTACTTC.